The 20 T cell receptor beta chains reported below all come from one sample, sequenced in a study of a mutant IDH1 vaccine in newly diagnosed glioma. Antigens for these TCRs are unknown. Time point indicated: week 5, during vaccination. The vaccine gave 300 ug of a 20-mer mutant IDH1 peptide subcutaneously per dose. Clones were read by immunoSEQ multiplex PCR, and TCRdb kept only the in-frame ones, dropping some. Of about 42,000 clones in the sample, roughly 88% were seen once. Sample: PBMCs, taken from a glioma patient whose treatment included an IDH1 peptide vaccine. All receptors derive from a man aged 35-49 years with glioma.

The chain employs TRBV29-1 and TRBJ1-4; 10 positions agree with TRBD1. The CDR3 totals 13 residues. V dropped 7 bases and J dropped 8; count of bases not matched to a gene: 7. In germline, CDR1 is SQVTM, CDR2 ANQGSEA. The CDR3 reads CSGSDRGQEKLFF. The CDR3 bases are TGCAGCGGGTCCGACAGGGGGCAAGAAAAACTGTTTTTT.

The chain employs TRBV14 and TRBJ1-4; D gene uncertain. In germline, CDR1 is SGHDN, CDR2 FVKESK. This CDR3 has 13 residues. V was pared by 4 bases and J by 5 bases, with 8 bases between. CDR3 sequence (DNA): TGTGCCAGCAGCCGAAGTGAGAATGAAAAACTGTTTTTT. This translates into CASSRSENEKLFF.

The V and J genes are TRBV25-1 and TRBJ2-3; TRBD2 might be the D (6 bases). This CDR3 comprises 18 residues. V was cut by 3 bases and J by 2 bases, with 21 bases left in between. Germline V gene data show CDR1 as MGHDK and CDR2 as SYGVNS. CDR3 sequence (DNA): TGTGCCAGCAGTGAGGGTAGCGGACACAAAACTTACACAGATACGCAGTATTTT. Encoded protein: CASSEGSGHKTYTDTQYF. Filled out from reference TRBV25-1 and TRBJ2-3, the complete variable domain reads EADIYQTPRYLVIGTGKKITLECSQTMGHDKMYWYQQDPGMELHLIHYSYGVNSTEKGDLSSESTVSRIRTEHFPLTLESARPSHTSQYLCASSEGSGHKTYTDTQYFGPGTRLTVL.

The chain is built from TRBV19 and TRBJ2-1, with 8 bases fitting TRBD1. CDR1 and CDR2 (germline): LNHDA, SQIVND (reference sequence). Trimming took 2 bases from V and 10 from J; bases not matched to a gene: 7. There are 14 residues in the CDR3. CDR3: CASSIWQGAREQFF. The CDR3 DNA follows: TGTGCCAGTAGTATATGGCAGGGGGCGCGGGAGCAGTTCTTC.

The chain is built from TRBV7-9 and TRBJ2-7; the match to TRBD1 covers 8 bases. Germline V CDR1 and CDR2: SEHNR, FQNEAQ (reference sequence). With V trimmed by 2 bases and J by 5 bases, 2 bases remained unmatched. The CDR3 length is 13 residues. CDR3 coding DNA: TGTGCCAGCAGCTTACAGGGGGCTGACGAGCAGTACTTC. Its protein is CASSLQGADEQYF.

The rearrangement links TRBV14 to TRBJ2-3; 9 bases fit TRBD2. The trim removed 1 base at V and 6 bases at J, leaving 8 bases unmatched. Germline values: CDR1 SGHDN, CDR2 FVKESK. The CDR3 has 16 amino acids. The CDR3 reads CASSQVQREARDTQYF. The DNA of the CDR3 is TGTGCCAGCAGCCAAGTCCAGCGGGAGGCTAGGGATACGCAGTATTTT.

In DNA form, the CDR3 reads TGTGCCACCAGCAGAGATAGCGGACGCCAGCATTTT. It yields the protein CATSRDSGRQHF. This chain connects TRBV15 to TRBJ1-5; no clear D gene. The CDR3 totals 12 residues. V lost 0 bases, J lost 12 bases, and 9 bases lay in between. The V gene's germline CDR1 is LNHNV and CDR2 YYDKDF (reference sequence).

V and J are TRBV7-3 and TRBJ2-1; 8 positions match TRBD2. The V and J ends lost 3 bases and 8 bases, in that order; junction bases with no gene match: 9. Germline values: CDR1 SGHTA, CDR2 FQGTGA. The CDR3 is 15 residues long. In DNA, the CDR3 is TGTGCCAGCAGCTTTGGTCTAGCGGGTCGCGATGAGCAGTTCTTC. Translating it yields CASSFGLAGRDEQFF. Complete variable domain (other parts from reference TRBV7-3 and TRBJ2-1): GAGVSQTPSNKVTEKGKYVELRCDPISGHTALYWYRQSLGQGPEFLIYFQGTGAADDSGLPNDRFFAVRPEGSVSTLKIQRTERGDSAVYLCASSFGLAGRDEQFFGPGTRLTVL.

The genes are TRBV7-9 and TRBJ1-4, with 8 bases matching TRBD1. The V gene end was trimmed by 6 bases and the J gene end by 8 bases; junction bases not matched to a gene: 5. Germline values: CDR1 SEHNR, CDR2 FQNEAQ (reference sequence). The length of the CDR3 is 13 residues. The CDR3 loop is CASRPGGGEKLFF. The CDR3 DNA follows: TGTGCCAGCAGACCAGGGGGCGGAGAAAAACTGTTTTTT. Full variable domain (missing parts from reference TRBV7-9 and TRBJ1-4): DTGVSQNPRHKITKRGQNVTFRCDPISEHNRLYWYRQTLGQGPEFLTYFQNEAQLEKSRLLSDRFSAERPKGSFSTLEIQRTEQGDSAMYLCASRPGGGEKLFFGSGTQLSVL.

The genes are TRBV7-8 and TRBJ2-3, with D perhaps TRBD1 (6 bases). The V end was cut by 5 bases, the J end by 4 bases, with 13 bases between. The V gene's germline CDR1 is SGHVS and CDR2 FQNEAQ. The CDR3 spans 14 residues. For the CDR3, the DNA is TGTGCCAGCAGCACCACAGGGATTCCAGATACGCAGTATTTT. Encoded protein: CASSTTGIPDTQYF.

The chain has TRBV25-1 and TRBJ2-7, with 10 bases fitting TRBD1. Germline V CDR1 and CDR2: MGHDK, SYGVNS. The CDR3 has 13 residues. V shed 8 bases and J 3 bases; nucleotides not matched to a gene: 4. The CDR3 DNA follows: TGTGCCAGCTCTCGGGACAGGGGCTACGAGCAGTACTTC. It yields the protein CASSRDRGYEQYF.

The chain carries TRBV25-1 and TRBJ2-5; the match to TRBD2 covers 13 bases. J gave up 11 bases and V 5 bases, and 17 bases lay outside the gene matches. The CDR3 is 17 amino acids. Germline CDR1 MGHDK, CDR2 SYGVNS. The CDR3 sequence: CASSSDSRTSGRGEQYF. CDR3 nucleotides: TGTGCCAGCAGTTCGGACTCGCGGACTAGCGGGAGAGGGGAGCAGTACTTC. Supplemented by reference TRBV25-1 and TRBJ2-5, the full variable domain reads EADIYQTPRYLVIGTGKKITLECSQTMGHDKMYWYQQDPGMELHLIHYSYGVNSTEKGDLSSESTVSRIRTEHFPLTLESARPSHTSQYLCASSSDSRTSGRGEQYFGPGTRLLVL.

This clone has just one count. The chain uses TRBV5-4 and TRBJ2-5; 7 nucleotides align to TRBD1. CDR1 and CDR2 from the germline V gene are SGHNT and YYREEE (reference sequence). The CDR3 is 15 residues long. Unmatched junction bases numbered 8, after V lost 4 bases and J lost 2 bases. CDR3 in DNA: TGTGCCAGCAGCGGCACAGGGGCGTCTCAAGAGACCCAGTACTTC. This codes for CASSGTGASQETQYF.

The gene calls are TRBV7-9 and TRBJ2-7; D tentatively reads TRBD1 or TRBD2 (5 bases each). This CDR3 has 14 residues. Trimming left V 5 bases short and J 2 bases short, with 13 bases between. Germline values: CDR1 SEHNR, CDR2 FQNEAQ (reference sequence). In nucleotides, the CDR3 is TGTGCCAGCAGCACCTGGGACGACCCCTACGAGCAGTACTTC. It codes for CASSTWDDPYEQYF.

The chain couples TRBV4-1 to TRBJ1-1; the match to TRBD1 covers 8 bases. Germline CDR1 is MGHRA and CDR2 is YSYEKL. This CDR3 spans 21 amino acids. The junction had 19 bases not matched to a gene; V was cut back by 1 base and J by 0 bases. CDR3 DNA sequence: TGCGCCAGCAGCCAAGGAGTCTCGGTATTCATGCAGGGGGCGATGAACACTGAAGCTTTCTTT. Amino acid sequence: CASSQGVSVFMQGAMNTEAFF.

V gene TRBV7-2 combines with J gene TRBJ2-5; 7 bases fit TRBD2. Germline V CDR1 and CDR2: SGHTA, FQGNSA. V shed 5 bases, J shed 8 bases, and the junction held 5 bases outside the gene matches. This CDR3 contains 12 residues. In DNA, the CDR3 is TGTGCCAGCAGCCTGGGGAGGGTCACCCAGTACTTC. This translates into CASSLGRVTQYF.

V usage is TRBV23-1 and J usage is TRBJ2-5; 9 bases match TRBD1. TRBV23-1 is known as an ORF, though its function is uncertain. The CDR3 spans 14 residues. J was trimmed by 9 bases and V by 6 bases; bases with no gene match: 11. The CDR3 DNA follows: TGCGCCAGCAGCCAGGCCGGGACAGGGTTCTCCCAGTACTTC. Protein sequence: CASSQAGTGFSQYF.

This clone was seen a single time. This chain uses TRBV7-9 with TRBJ2-5; no clear D gene. This CDR3 contains 14 residues. CDR1 is SEHNR, CDR2 FQNEAQ, per germline (reference sequence). The V end lost 5 bases, the J end lost 3 bases, and 13 bases lay between the germline ends. CDR3 DNA: TGTGCCAGCAGCCCTTGGACGCGGAAAGAGACCCAGTACTTC. Translation: CASSPWTRKETQYF.

The rearrangement links TRBV23-1 to TRBJ1-1; 7 nucleotides align to TRBD1. Being an ORF, TRBV23-1 has a function that is uncertain. V shed 2 bases, J shed 2 bases, and the junction held 17 bases outside the gene matches. This CDR3 contains 19 residues. The CDR3 here is CASSQNARGRGLKNTEAFF. The CDR3 DNA sequence: TGCGCCAGCAGTCAAAATGCGAGGGGGCGAGGTCTTAAAAACACTGAAGCTTTCTTT.

This chain connects TRBV16 to TRBJ2-5; D uncertain. CDR3 length: 13 residues. Trimming removed 1 base at V and 5 bases at J, with 8 bases between. Germline CDR1 is KGHSY and CDR2 is FQNENV. The CDR3 region has the DNA TGTGCCAGCAGCCAATGGGATTCGGAGACCCAGTACTTC. This sequence encodes CASSQWDSETQYF.